The source of this T cell receptor (beta chain) is a study of chemoradiotherapy in HPV16-positive cancers. Some clones are missing from TCRdb's copy, which holds only in-frame ones; the method was immunoSEQ multiplex PCR. The sample lists approximately 17,000 clones; 85% to 90% were seen once. Trimming left V 3 bases short and J 4 bases short, with 19 bases between. The CDR3 length is 16 residues. The germline V gene has CDR1 SGDLS and CDR2 YYNGEE. The chain carries TRBV9 and TRBJ1-1; D is possibly TRBD1 (6 bases). The source of this sequence is a human donor with HPV-associated anogenital cancer. The input for sequencing was blood, taken from a patient who underwent chemoradiotherapy. The CDR3 DNA reads as TGTGCCAGCAGCGGAGGACAGCGGGAAGGGGTCACTGAAGCTTTCTTT. This sequence encodes CASSGGQREGVTEAFF.